These 10 T cell receptor beta chains were all obtained from the same sample, sequenced in a study of blood T cell repertoires in COVID-19. TCRdb's copy holds only in-frame clones and misses some; the assay was immunoSEQ multiplex PCR. The repertoire holds 300,000 to 350,000 clones, 90% to 95% seen once, with about 4.2% in the top ten. Sample: PBMCs or T cells enriched from blood (not recorded which). The origin of the receptors is a woman aged 25 to 45 who had been exposed to COVID-19.

This chain joins TRBV4-1 and TRBJ1-2, with D uncertain. Trimming stripped 6 bases from V and 4 bases from J, with 18 bases between. The CDR3 is 15 amino acids. CDR1 MGHRA and CDR2 YSYEKL come from the germline V gene. The CDR3 spells CASSPDETNPYGYTF. The CDR3 nucleotides read TGCGCCAGCAGTCCTGACGAGACAAACCCCTATGGCTACACCTTC.

The V gene is TRBV5-4, the J gene TRBJ2-3; possible D gene TRBD2, 6 bases. The germline V gene encodes CDR1 SGHNT and CDR2 YYREEE (reference sequence). The V gene lost 7 bases and the J gene lost 0 bases, with 15 bases spanning the gap. This CDR3 spans 15 amino acids. The CDR3 bases are TGTGCCAGCGGAATCGGGGGTACTAGCACAGATACGCAGTATTTT. This sequence encodes CASGIGGTSTDTQYF.

This rearrangement joins TRBV19 to TRBJ2-2; 10 bases align to TRBD2. With 6 bases clipped from V and 5 bases from J, the junction kept 9 bases outside the gene matches. The CDR3 spans 16 residues. Germline V gives CDR1 LNHDA, CDR2 SQIVND (reference sequence). CDR3 loop: CASRPSGGSKTGELFF. The CDR3 DNA sequence: TGTGCCAGTAGGCCTAGCGGGGGTAGTAAAACCGGGGAGCTGTTTTTT. Full variable domain (remainder filled in from reference TRBV19 and TRBJ2-2): DGGITQSPKYLFRKEGQNVTLSCEQNLNHDAMYWYRQDPGQGLRLIYYSQIVNDFQKGDIAEGYSVSREKKESFPLTVTSAQKNPTAFYLCASRPSGGSKTGELFFGEGSRLTVL.

This chain connects TRBV30 to TRBJ1-5; D not resolved. CDR1 is GTSNPN and CDR2 is SVGIG in the germline V gene (reference sequence). This CDR3 region has 14 residues. V was trimmed by 2 bases and J by 2 bases, leaving 10 bases between them. CDR3 protein: CAWSILSGNQPQHF. As DNA, the CDR3 is TGTGCCTGGAGTATATTGAGTGGCAATCAGCCCCAGCATTTT.

The chain employs TRBV19 and TRBJ1-2; D gene ambiguous. V was shortened by 3 bases and J by 3 bases, with 2 bases between the two germline ends. Germline V gene data show CDR1 as LNHDA and CDR2 as SQIVND (reference sequence). The CDR3 runs to 11 residues. CDR3 sequence (DNA): TGTGCCAGTAGTATCGACTATGGCTACACCTTC. Its protein is CASSIDYGYTF.

This chain links TRBV7-9 with TRBJ1-5; D perhaps matches TRBD1 (5 bases). CDR1 SEHNR and CDR2 FQNEAQ come from the germline V gene (reference sequence). This CDR3 contains 17 residues. Trimming took 5 bases from V and 4 from J, leaving 21 bases between them. CDR3 amino acids: CASSPGVSGEENQPQHF. The CDR3 DNA reads TGTGCCAGCAGCCCGGGGGTTTCGGGGGAAGAAAATCAGCCCCAGCATTTT.

V and J are TRBV6-5 and TRBJ1-1; no reliable D call. The CDR3 contains 16 residues. Per germline, CDR1 MNHEY and CDR2 SVGAGI. Trimming shortened V by 0 bases and J by 4 bases, and 15 bases separated the two germline ends. The CDR3 sequence: CASSYSPGSVGTEAFF. For the CDR3, the DNA is TGTGCCAGCAGTTACTCTCCGGGGTCGGTGGGCACTGAAGCTTTCTTT.

This sequence joins TRBV6-5 and TRBJ1-2, with 10 nucleotides matching TRBD1. CDR1 is MNHEY and CDR2 is SVGAGI in the germline V gene. The J segment lost 4 bases and the V segment lost 6 bases, leaving 5 bases of the junction unmatched. This CDR3 has 14 residues. The CDR3 loop is CASRAGTGVYGYTF. The CDR3 DNA reads as TGTGCCAGCAGGGCCGGGACAGGGGTCTATGGCTACACCTTC.

The chain uses TRBV5-4 and TRBJ1-5; D not certain. This CDR3 region has 14 residues. The germline gives CDR1 SGHNT, CDR2 YYREEE (reference sequence). Trimming cost V 2 bases and J 7 bases, with 13 bases left between them. CDR3 sequence reads: CASSFVPGTQPQHF. In nucleotides, the CDR3 is TGTGCCAGCAGCTTCGTCCCAGGCACCCAGCCCCAGCATTTT.

The chain couples TRBV27 to TRBJ1-5; D possibly corresponds to TRBD1 (6 bases). The CDR3 consists of 16 residues. CDR1 is MNHEY, CDR2 SMNVEV, per germline (reference sequence). V lost 3 bases and J 0 bases, leaving 12 bases between the germline ends. Written as DNA, the CDR3 is TGTGCCAGCAGTTTGGGGGCAGCTTATAGCAATCAGCCCCAGCATTTT. Translating it yields CASSLGAAYSNQPQHF.